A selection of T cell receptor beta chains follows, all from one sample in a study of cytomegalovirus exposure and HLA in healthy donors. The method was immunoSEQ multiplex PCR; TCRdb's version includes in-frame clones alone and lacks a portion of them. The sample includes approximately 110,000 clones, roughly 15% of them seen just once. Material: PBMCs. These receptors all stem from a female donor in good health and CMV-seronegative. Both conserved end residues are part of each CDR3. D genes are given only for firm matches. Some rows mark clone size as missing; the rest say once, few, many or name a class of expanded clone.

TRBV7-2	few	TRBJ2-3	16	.	CASSLARRVSTDTQYF	TGTGCCAGCAGCTTAGCTCGTCGGGTCAGCACAGATACGCAGTATTTT
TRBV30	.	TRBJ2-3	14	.	CAWNTELLTDAQYF	TGTGCCTGGAACACAGAACTCCTCACAGATGCGCAGTATTTT
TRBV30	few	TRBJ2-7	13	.	CAWSDRSSYEQYF	TGTGCCTGGAGTGACAGGAGCTCCTACGAGCAGTACTTC
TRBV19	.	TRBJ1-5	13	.	CASSIYSRQPQHF	TGTGCCAGTAGTATTTACAGTCGCCAGCCCCAGCATTTT
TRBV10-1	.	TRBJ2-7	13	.	CASSGQPPYEQYF	TGCGCCAGCAGTGGACAGCCGCCCTACGAGCAGTACTTC
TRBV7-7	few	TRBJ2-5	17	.	CASSLGPGIQREETQYF	TGTGCTAGCAGTTTAGGTCCGGGAATTCAAAGGGAAGAGACCCAGTACTTC
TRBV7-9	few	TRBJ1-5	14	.	CASSPSDSYQPQHF	TGTGCCAGCAGCCCCTCGGACAGTTATCAGCCCCAGCATTTT
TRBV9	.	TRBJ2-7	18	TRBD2	CASSPDPHRASGGREQYF	TGTGCCAGCAGCCCAGACCCCCACCGGGCTAGCGGGGGACGGGAGCAGTACTTC
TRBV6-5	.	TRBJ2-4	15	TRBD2	CASRETVLAIDIQYF	TGTGCCAGCAGGGAAACGGTACTAGCGATTGACATTCAGTACTTC
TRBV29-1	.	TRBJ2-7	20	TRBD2	CSVEDLTCGYPGGLSYEQYF	TGCAGCGTTGAAGATTTAACTTGTGGGTATCCGGGGGGACTCTCCTACGAGCAGTACTTC